A selection of T cell receptor beta chains follows, all from one sample in a study of cytomegalovirus exposure and HLA in healthy donors. Using immunoSEQ multiplex PCR, the repertoire was profiled, and TCRdb retains in-frame clones only, with some absent. The sample includes a few hundred thousand clones, just over 85% of them seen just once. Sequencing used PBMCs. The source is a woman younger than 35 in good health and CMV-seronegative. Each CDR3 is given with its conserved first and last residue. The D gene is left open where the match is weak. Only some rows state a clone size, as once, few, many or a class for expanded clones.

d_call,j_call,clone_size,v_call,cdr3_aa,cdr3_nt
.,TRBJ2-2,.,TRBV5-8,CASSLLGEENTGELFF,TGTGCCAGCAGCTTGTTGGGGGAGGAGAACACCGGGGAGCTGTTTTTT
TRBD1,TRBJ2-7,.,TRBV4-2,CASSQGTGGAYEQYF,TGTGCCAGCAGCCAAGGGACAGGGGGAGCCTACGAGCAGTACTTC
TRBD1,TRBJ2-7,.,TRBV5-4,CASSATGVQSGEQYF,TGTGCCAGCAGCGCAACAGGGGTCCAGTCGGGGGAGCAGTACTTC
TRBD2,TRBJ2-3,.,TRBV7-2,CASSFPTSGSSTDTQYF,TGTGCCAGCAGCTTCCCGACTAGCGGTTCAAGCACAGATACGCAGTATTTT
TRBD1,TRBJ1-4,.,TRBV28,CASISRDRGRTNEKLFF,TGTGCCAGCATTAGCCGGGACAGGGGGCGGACTAATGAAAAACTGTTTTTT
TRBD1,TRBJ2-5,.,TRBV27,CASSSANRGTATQYF,TGTGCCAGCAGTTCCGCGAACAGGGGTACGGCGACCCAGTACTTC
.,TRBJ1-1,.,TRBV27,CASSPDSLNTEAFF,TGTGCCAGCAGCCCGGACAGCTTGAACACTGAAGCTTTCTTT
.,TRBJ1-1,once,TRBV18,CASSRSGMNTEAFF,TGTGCCAGCTCACGGTCAGGGATGAACACTGAAGCTTTCTTT
TRBD1,TRBJ1-1,.,TRBV7-6,CASSFRDRGFNTEAFF,TGTGCCAGCAGCTTCCGGGACAGGGGCTTTAACACTGAAGCTTTCTTT
.,TRBJ2-1,.,TRBV2,CASSYRVAGQNEQFF,TGTGCCAGCAGCTACAGGGTAGCGGGTCAGAATGAGCAGTTCTTC
TRBD2,TRBJ2-7,.,TRBV7-8,CASSLIGGDYYEQYF,TGTGCCAGCAGCTTAATTGGCGGGGACTACTACGAGCAGTACTTC
.,TRBJ1-2,.,TRBV25-1,CASSRGNYGYTF,TGTGCCAGCAGTAGGGGTAACTATGGCTACACCTTC
TRBD2,TRBJ2-3,.,TRBV28,CASSSKPSGRAGKQYF,TGTGCCAGCAGTTCTAAACCTAGCGGGAGGGCCGGGAAGCAGTATTTT
.,TRBJ1-5,once,TRBV7-3,CASSLPPGPQHF,TGTGCCAGCAGCCTCCCCCCTGGCCCCCAGCATTTT
.,TRBJ1-3,.,TRBV6-5,CASSYGGYGNTIYF,TGTGCCAGCAGTTACGGGGGGTACGGAAACACCATATATTTT